Listed here are 10 T cell receptor beta chains from one sample, sequenced in a study of blood T cell repertoires in COVID-19. The method was immunoSEQ multiplex PCR; TCRdb's version includes in-frame clones alone and lacks a portion of them. This table has approximately 390,000 clones, around 87% appearing once. The sample consisted of peripheral blood. The receptors stem from a woman in her fifties or sixties with COVID-19, enrolled during active disease.

The V and J genes are TRBV9 and TRBJ1-2; 8 bases agree with TRBD1. There are 14 residues in the CDR3. CDR1 and CDR2 from the germline V gene are SGDLS and YYNGEE. V gave up 1 base and J gave up 3 bases; unmatched junction bases: 2. CDR3 protein: CASSVQGADYGYTF. In DNA, the CDR3 is TGTGCCAGCAGCGTACAGGGGGCGGACTATGGCTACACCTTC. Variable domain in full (rest from reference TRBV9 and TRBJ1-2): DSGVTQTPKHLITATGQRVTLRCSPRSGDLSVYWYQQSLDQGLQFLIQYYNGEERAKGNILERFSAQQFPDLHSELNLSSLELGDSALYFCASSVQGADYGYTFGSGTRLTVV.

The chain recombines TRBV18 with TRBJ1-6; TRBD1 agrees at 7 bases. V was clipped by 3 bases and J by 7 bases; unmatched bases: 3. The CDR3 sequence is 14 residues long. Per germline, CDR1 KGHSH and CDR2 LQKENI. CDR3 coding DNA: TGTGCCAGCTCACCGGACAGGAAAAATTCACCCCTCCACTTT. Protein product: CASSPDRKNSPLHF.

The rearrangement joins TRBV27 to TRBJ2-7, with 12 bases aligning to TRBD1. CDR1 MNHEY and CDR2 SMNVEV come from the germline V gene (reference sequence). The length of the CDR3 is 14 residues. V shed 7 bases, J shed 7 bases, and the junction held 8 bases outside the gene matches. The CDR3 DNA sequence: TGTGCCAGCATCCCGGGACAGGGGGCGCGTGAGCAGTACTTC. Protein: CASIPGQGAREQYF.

The rearrangement links TRBV18 to TRBJ1-3, with D maybe TRBD1 (5 bases). Germline-derived CDR1 and CDR2 are KGHSH and LQKENI. This CDR3 is built from 15 residues. The V and J ends lost 5 bases and 4 bases respectively, with 15 bases between them. Here the CDR3 DNA reads TGTGCCAGCTCAACAGGACGAGTCGGCGGAAACACCATATATTTT. Encoded protein: CASSTGRVGGNTIYF. Filled out from reference TRBV18 and TRBJ1-3, the complete variable domain reads NAGVMQNPRHLVRRRGQEARLRCSPMKGHSHVYWYRQLPEEGLKFMVYLQKENIIDESGMPKERFSAEFPKEGPSILRIQQVVRGDSAAYFCASSTGRVGGNTIYFGEGSWLTVV.

The CDR3 reads CSATIYYEQYF. The DNA for the CDR3 is TGCAGTGCTACTATCTACTACGAGCAGTACTTC. The chain links TRBV20-1 to TRBJ2-7; no definite D call. There are 11 residues in the CDR3. V gave up 4 bases and J gave up 3 bases, with 7 bases separating them. Germline CDR1 is DFQATT and CDR2 is SNEGSKA (reference sequence).

The rearrangement links TRBV7-9 to TRBJ1-5; 9 bases match TRBD1. The J segment lost 2 bases and the V segment lost 5 bases, leaving 4 bases of the junction unmatched. Germline-derived CDR1 and CDR2 are SEHNR and FQNEAQ (reference sequence). The CDR3 loop spans 15 amino acids. As DNA, the CDR3 is TGTGCCAGCAGCCCGACAGGGGGGGGCAATCAGCCCCAGCATTTT. Its protein is CASSPTGGGNQPQHF.

This clone was observed a single time. The chain recombines TRBV6-1 with TRBJ2-5; no reliable D call. The germline V and J ends were trimmed by 3 bases and 5 bases, with 10 bases remaining between them. The length of the CDR3 is 13 residues. Germline CDR1 and CDR2: MNHNS and SASEGT. The CDR3 sequence: CASSEVGVETQYF. CDR3 nucleotides: TGTGCCAGCAGTGAGGTTGGAGTCGAGACCCAGTACTTC.

This chain uses TRBV28 with TRBJ1-5, with unresolved D. Germline V CDR1 and CDR2: MDHEN, SYDVKM. The CDR3 spans 12 residues. The ends were cut back, 3 bases at V and 6 bases at J, with 6 bases in the middle. As DNA, the CDR3 is TGTGCCAGCAGTTTCAGTCGTCAGCCCCAGCATTTT. Its translation: CASSFSRQPQHF.

The CDR3 DNA reads TGTGCCAGTAGTATCATAGTTAGCAATCAGCCCCAGCATTTT. It specifies CASSIIVSNQPQHF. This chain links TRBV19 with TRBJ1-5; unclear D gene. With 3 bases removed from V and 0 bases from J, the gap between germline ends came to 6 bases. The CDR3 has 14 amino acids. The germline gives CDR1 LNHDA, CDR2 SQIVND (reference sequence).

The V gene is TRBV19, the J gene TRBJ1-3; 10 bases map to TRBD1. The germline CDR1 and CDR2 sequences are LNHDA and SQIVND (reference sequence). The CDR3 length is 15 residues. Trimming at V came to 5 bases and at J to 3 bases, leaving 4 bases not matched to a gene. The CDR3 coding sequence is TGTGCCAGTAGTCGACAGGGGGCAGTTGGAAACACCATATATTTT. Its protein is CASSRQGAVGNTIYF.